Below are 18 T cell receptor beta chains sequenced from a single sample in a study of OX40 agonist ivuxolimab in advanced cancers. TCRdb's copy holds only in-frame clones and misses some; the assay was immunoSEQ multiplex PCR. The profile shows 57,000 or so clones, about 90% of them singletons. The sample here was CD4+ or CD8+ T cells sorted from blood, taken in a trial of the OX40 agonist ivuxolimab. The receptors originated from an adult with an advanced solid tumor such as melanoma, head and neck, liver or kidney cancer.

The table lists this clone with a count of one. The chain combines TRBV4-3 with TRBJ2-2; 9 bases are shared with TRBD2. Trimming took 1 base from V and 2 from J; bases not matched to a gene: 2. The CDR3 has 16 residues. The germline V gene has CDR1 LGHNA and CDR2 YSLEER. The CDR3 DNA follows: TGCGCCAGCAGCCAAGTAGCGGGGGCAAACACCGGGGAGCTGTTTTTT. Translated: CASSQVAGANTGELFF.

Only one count was recorded for this clone. This chain connects TRBV7-2 to TRBJ1-2; D is unclear. The CDR3 sequence is 14 residues long. From germline, CDR1 is SGHTA and CDR2 FQGNSA. Trimming removed 3 bases at V and 10 bases at J, with 18 bases between. CDR3: CASSFSGVGVDYTF. In DNA, the CDR3 is TGTGCCAGCAGCTTTAGCGGTGTCGGGGTAGACTACACCTTC.

The chain uses TRBV7-2 and TRBJ1-2; D is perhaps TRBD1 (6 bases). V was trimmed by 2 bases and J by 8 bases, leaving 15 bases between them. Per the germline V gene, CDR1 is SGHTA and CDR2 is FQGNSA. The CDR3 sequence is 14 residues long. CDR3 loop: CASSLQGPVRGYTF. CDR3 nucleotide sequence: TGTGCCAGCAGCTTACAGGGGCCAGTACGGGGCTACACCTTC.

The CDR3 loop reads CASSSREGTDTQYF. CDR3 coding DNA: TGCGCCAGCAGCTCTAGGGAGGGCACAGATACGCAGTATTTT. The rearrangement joins TRBV5-1 to TRBJ2-3, with a weak D call TRBD2 (6 bases). V was trimmed by 3 bases and J by 1 base, leaving 9 bases between them. CDR1 and CDR2 from the germline V gene are SGHRS and YFSETQ. This CDR3 spans 14 amino acids.

CDR3 sequence reads: CASTDPGLAVHGELFF. The CDR3 nucleotides are TGTGCCAGTACAGATCCGGGACTAGCGGTTCACGGGGAGCTGTTTTTT. This chain uses TRBV19 with TRBJ2-2; 11 bases are shared with TRBD2. Germline-derived CDR1 and CDR2 are LNHDA and SQIVND (reference sequence). This CDR3 contains 16 residues. The V gene end was trimmed by 7 bases and the J gene end by 7 bases; junction bases not matched to a gene: 11.

This sequence joins TRBV19 and TRBJ2-5; D gene uncertain. Trimming pared 3 bases from V and 5 bases from J, leaving 19 bases between. The CDR3 loop spans 16 amino acids. Germline lookup yields CDR1 LNHDA and CDR2 SQIVND (reference sequence). The CDR3 coding sequence is TGTGCCAGTAGTATTCTGGCGGAGCCGGGTCGGGAGACCCAGTACTTC. It yields the protein CASSILAEPGRETQYF.

The CDR3 is CASNVAGDRREQYF. The CDR3 DNA reads as TGTGCCAGCAATGTAGCGGGAGACCGGCGTGAGCAGTACTTC. The chain combines TRBV9 with TRBJ2-5, with TRBD2 identical over 9 bases. J lost 11 bases, V lost 6 bases, and 14 bases had no gene match. Germline CDR1 SGDLS, CDR2 YYNGEE. This CDR3 has 14 amino acids.

The rearrangement uses TRBV4-1 and TRBJ2-1; TRBD2 agrees at 10 bases. CDR1 MGHRA and CDR2 YSYEKL come from the germline V gene. The V gene end was trimmed by 1 base and the J gene end by 7 bases; junction bases not matched to a gene: 13. This CDR3 is 18 amino acids long. CDR3 in amino acids: CASSQVSSLAGDRNEQFF. The CDR3 DNA follows: TGCGCCAGCAGCCAAGTATCCTCCCTAGCGGGAGATCGGAATGAGCAGTTCTTC.

The chain recombines TRBV5-6 with TRBJ2-7; no clear D gene. V dropped 2 bases and J dropped 2 bases, with 8 bases sitting between them. CDR3 length: 13 amino acids. Germline V gene sequence: CDR1 SGHDT, CDR2 YYEEEE. The CDR3 loop is CASSLSLPYEQYF. The CDR3 DNA is TGTGCCAGCAGCTTATCACTTCCCTACGAGCAGTACTTC.

The table lists this clone with a count of one. The CDR3 region has the DNA TGTGCCAGCTCACTTCAGGGGCCCTACGAGCAGTACTTC. The encoded protein is CASSLQGPYEQYF. The chain couples TRBV18 to TRBJ2-7; possibly TRBD1 for D (6 bases). With 4 bases removed from V and 2 bases from J, the gap between germline ends came to 9 bases. The CDR3 is 13 amino acids. Germline values: CDR1 KGHSH, CDR2 LQKENI.

This clone was picked up a small number of times. Other nucleotide sequences in the sample specify the same CDR3. The CDR3 is CASSGSNTEAFF. DNA for the CDR3: TGTGCCAGCAGCGGTTCGAACACTGAAGCTTTCTTT. The chain carries TRBV9 and TRBJ1-1; D uncertain. V was clipped by 3 bases and J by 1 base, with 4 bases between them. Per the germline V gene, CDR1 is SGDLS and CDR2 is YYNGEE. CDR3 length: 12 residues.

The rearrangement links TRBV28 to TRBJ1-5, with 7 positions matching TRBD1. The CDR3 loop spans 15 amino acids. V shed 8 bases, J shed 4 bases, and the junction held 11 bases outside the gene matches. Germline V gives CDR1 MDHEN, CDR2 SYDVKM. The chain's CDR3 is CASDLGGFRNQPQHF. Written as DNA, the CDR3 is TGTGCCAGCGACTTAGGGGGCTTTCGAAATCAGCCCCAGCATTTT. The full variable domain, in which reference TRBV28 and TRBJ1-5 provide the parts outside the CDR3, is DVKVTQSSRYLVKRTGEKVFLECVQDMDHENMFWYRQDPGLGLRLIYFSYDVKMKEKGDIPEGYSVSREKKERFSLILESASTNQTSMYLCASDLGGFRNQPQHFGDGTRLSIL.

V is TRBV6-1 and J is TRBJ2-4; D gene ambiguous. The CDR3 sequence is 13 residues long. Trimming took off 6 bases at V and 8 bases at J, with 14 bases between the two ends. CDR1 MNHNS and CDR2 SASEGT come from the germline V gene. This CDR3 is CASRLTREHIQYF. The DNA for the CDR3 is TGTGCCAGCAGATTGACAAGAGAGCACATTCAGTACTTC.

The chain joins TRBV18 to TRBJ2-7; D remains ambiguous. Germline-derived CDR1 and CDR2 are KGHSH and LQKENI. Trimming removed 3 bases from V and 2 bases from J, with 8 bases in between. The CDR3 has 13 residues. CDR3 DNA: TGTGCCAGCTCACCGCAGCTCCCCTACGAGCAGTACTTC. It translates to CASSPQLPYEQYF.

V usage is TRBV7-9 and J usage is TRBJ2-5, with D possibly being TRBD2 (6 bases). Germline assignment: CDR1 SEHNR and CDR2 FQNEAQ (reference sequence). V shed 2 bases and J shed 4 bases, with 8 bases lying between them. The CDR3 is 13 residues long. The CDR3 protein is CASSLNGRETQYF. The CDR3 DNA reads TGTGCCAGCAGCTTAAACGGGAGAGAGACCCAGTACTTC.

The rearrangement uses TRBV6-5 and TRBJ1-1, with a tentative D call TRBD1 (6 bases). The CDR3 has 15 amino acids. The germline V gene has CDR1 MNHEY and CDR2 SVGAGI. The V end was cut by 4 bases, the J end by 1 base, with 13 bases between. The CDR3 DNA sequence: TGTGCCAGCAGTTCCTCGGGGGCATCGAACACTGAAGCTTTCTTT. Translated, it gives CASSSSGASNTEAFF.

The chain carries TRBV28 and TRBJ2-1; TRBD2 matches 9 bases. Per the germline V gene, CDR1 is MDHEN and CDR2 is SYDVKM. This CDR3 spans 14 amino acids. After removal of 11 bases from V and 7 bases from J, the junction contained 12 bases not matched to a gene. The CDR3 region is CAESLAGGPNEQFF. As DNA, the CDR3 is TGTGCCGAAAGTTTGGCGGGAGGGCCAAATGAGCAGTTCTTC.

This chain connects TRBV28 to TRBJ1-5, with a tentative D call TRBD1 (6 bases). The CDR3 spans 14 residues. The ends were cut back, 6 bases at V and 7 bases at J, with 16 bases in the middle. Germline V gene sequence: CDR1 MDHEN, CDR2 SYDVKM. CDR3: CASREGGGSQPQHF. The CDR3 DNA is TGTGCCAGCAGGGAGGGGGGCGGCAGCCAGCCCCAGCATTTT.